The present entry profiles one T cell receptor (beta chain) with its context. Its specificity is not known. The entry originates in a study of shared clonotypes between healthy human individuals. Only in-frame clones appear in the TCRdb table, and some are missing; sequencing was by immunoSEQ multiplex PCR. The table records a few hundred thousand clones, 74% of them present only once. Study-wide results and caveats: Tissue TCR repertoires likely differ from these blood-only repertoires.

This CDR3 is 14 amino acids long. Trimming took 4 bases from V and 6 from J; bases not matched to a gene: 8. Germline CDR1 reads SGHAT; CDR2 reads FQNNGV. This chain uses TRBV11-2 with TRBJ2-7; TRBD1 agrees at 8 bases. The sequence came from a man aged 25 to 45 in good health. The material sequenced was memory CD4+ T cells sorted from blood. Subset defined: CD45RA-negative fraction. CDR3 region: CASSSTRGRGEQYF. CDR3 DNA: TGTGCCAGCAGCTCGACCAGGGGGCGCGGCGAGCAGTACTTC.